These 28 T cell receptor beta chains came from one sample sequenced in a study of cytomegalovirus exposure and HLA in healthy donors. Measured with immunoSEQ multiplex PCR; TCRdb has only the in-frame clones, and not every one. The table includes 200,000 to 250,000 clones, roughly 84% detected once. Sequencing was performed on PBMCs. The receptors originated from a man between 18 and 29 years old in good health and CMV-seropositive.

DNA of the CDR3: TGTGCCAGCACCCTAGCCCTCGCGACGTACGAGCAGTACTTC. Amino acids: CASTLALATYEQYF. This chain joins TRBV6-1 and TRBJ2-7; perhaps TRBD2 as D (5 bases). Trimming shortened V by 7 bases and J by 4 bases, and 17 bases separated the two germline ends. Germline V gene sequence: CDR1 MNHNS, CDR2 SASEGT. CDR3 length equals 14 residues.

This chain links TRBV6-5 with TRBJ2-5; the match to TRBD2 covers 7 bases. Germline values: CDR1 MNHEY, CDR2 SVGAGI. This CDR3 is built from 15 residues. After removal of 2 bases from V and 7 bases from J, the junction contained 10 bases not matched to a gene. The DNA for the CDR3 is TGTGCCAGCAGTTACACTAGCGAGGGCGTCGGGACCCAGTACTTC. The encoded protein is CASSYTSEGVGTQYF.

CDR3 in amino acids: CASSARPNEQFF. The CDR3 region has the DNA TGTGCCAGCAGCGCCCGCCCCAATGAGCAGTTCTTC. The rearrangement joins TRBV9 to TRBJ2-1; D is unclear. Trimming left V 3 bases short and J 6 bases short, with 7 bases between. CDR1 is SGDLS, CDR2 YYNGEE, per germline. CDR3 length: 12 amino acids.

The chain recombines TRBV27 with TRBJ2-1; 11 nucleotides align to TRBD2. Trimming removed 6 bases from V and 0 bases from J; junction bases left unmatched: 4. This CDR3 is 16 amino acids long. The germline V gene encodes CDR1 MNHEY and CDR2 SMNVEV (reference sequence). Written as DNA, the CDR3 is TGTGCCAGCAGGAAGGGACTAGCGGCCTCCTACAATGAGCAGTTCTTC. This translates into CASRKGLAASYNEQFF.

This clone was observed once. Here the CDR3 reads CASSRVGFPGVPEAFF. The CDR3 region has the DNA TGCGCCAGCAGCCGGGTGGGGTTCCCGGGGGTCCCTGAAGCTTTCTTT. The chain has TRBV4-1 and TRBJ1-1; TRBD1 is a possible D gene (5 bases). The V end lost 4 bases, the J end lost 6 bases, and 21 bases lay between the germline ends. The length of the CDR3 is 16 residues. The V gene's germline CDR1 is MGHRA and CDR2 YSYEKL.

The chain carries TRBV4-2 and TRBJ2-7; 10 nucleotides align to TRBD1. This CDR3 is built from 16 residues. The germline CDR1 and CDR2 sequences are LGHNA and YNFKEQ. The trim removed 5 bases at V and 5 bases at J, leaving 12 bases unmatched. Here the CDR3 DNA reads TGTGCCAGCAGCACAAGACAGGGGGCGCTTTCAAACGAGCAGTACTTC. Translating gives CASSTRQGALSNEQYF.

The V call is TRBV6-5, the J call TRBJ1-5; tentatively, D is TRBD1 (5 bases). The CDR3 runs to 14 residues. With 6 bases removed from V and 3 bases from J, the gap between germline ends came to 12 bases. CDR1 is MNHEY and CDR2 is SVGAGI in the germline V gene. This CDR3 reads CASSPGTNNQPQHF. CDR3 in DNA: TGTGCCAGCAGCCCCGGGACTAACAATCAGCCCCAGCATTTT.

The chain is built from TRBV6-1 and TRBJ1-5; 9 nucleotides match TRBD1. The V and J ends lost 1 base and 5 bases, in that order; junction bases with no gene match: 3. Per germline, CDR1 MNHNS and CDR2 SASEGT. The CDR3 totals 15 residues. The CDR3 protein is CASSEGTGGHQPQHF. DNA for the CDR3: TGTGCCAGCAGTGAAGGAACAGGGGGCCATCAGCCCCAGCATTTT.

The CDR3 is CAWSGGMGNTEAFF. DNA for the CDR3: TGTGCCTGGAGTGGGGGTATGGGGAACACTGAAGCTTTCTTT. This rearrangement joins TRBV30 to TRBJ1-1; D not certain. V was pared by 1 base and J by 1 base, with 10 bases between. Germline V gene data show CDR1 as GTSNPN and CDR2 as SVGIG (reference sequence). The CDR3 length is 14 residues.

The J gene is TRBJ1-1, the V gene TRBV27, with D unclear. The CDR3 sequence is 13 residues long. Germline V gene sequence: CDR1 MNHEY, CDR2 SMNVEV (reference sequence). V was cut by 4 bases and J by 2 bases, with 8 bases left in between. The CDR3 sequence: CASSWGSNTEAFF. In nucleotides, the CDR3 is TGTGCCAGCAGTTGGGGTTCAAACACTGAAGCTTTCTTT.

The genes are TRBV5-1 and TRBJ2-7, with D possibly being TRBD1 or TRBD2 (5 bases each). The length of the CDR3 is 16 residues. V was pared by 0 bases and J by 3 bases, with 16 bases between. Looked up from germline, CDR1 is SGHRS and CDR2 is YFSETQ. The CDR3 coding sequence is TGCGCCAGCAGCTTGGGTCCCGGGACGGCGATCTACGAGCAGTACTTC. This encodes CASSLGPGTAIYEQYF. The complete variable domain, with remaining parts taken from reference TRBV5-1 and TRBJ2-7, reads KAGVTQTPRYLIKTRGQQVTLSCSPISGHRSVSWYQQTPGQGLQFLFEYFSETQRNKGNFPGRFSGRQFSNSRSEMNVSTLELGDSALYLCASSLGPGTAIYEQYFGPGTRLTVT.

The V and J genes are TRBV4-1 and TRBJ2-7, with D uncertain. CDR1 and CDR2 (germline): MGHRA, YSYEKL. V lost 0 bases to trimming and J lost 2 bases, with 11 bases between them. This CDR3 contains 15 residues. The CDR3 loop reads CASSQEWAYAYEQYF. In DNA form, the CDR3 reads TGCGCCAGCAGCCAAGAGTGGGCCTACGCCTACGAGCAGTACTTC.

This rearrangement joins TRBV5-6 to TRBJ2-5, with D unclear. The length of the CDR3 is 12 residues. Trimming took 0 bases from V and 4 from J, leaving 4 bases between them. In germline, CDR1 is SGHDT, CDR2 YYEEEE. The CDR3 loop reads CASSLVRETQYF. The DNA of the CDR3 is TGTGCCAGCAGCTTGGTTAGAGAGACCCAGTACTTC.

This clone has just a few counts. V usage is TRBV5-6 and J usage is TRBJ2-1; TRBD1 might be the D (6 bases). Germline values: CDR1 SGHDT, CDR2 YYEEEE. The CDR3 is made up of 15 amino acids. V lost 3 bases to trimming and J lost 8 bases, with 18 bases between them. CDR3: CASSYLGGIAYEQFF. DNA of the CDR3: TGTGCCAGCAGCTACCTAGGGGGAATAGCGTATGAGCAGTTCTTC. Looking up the rest from reference TRBV5-6 and TRBJ2-1 gives the full variable domain: DAGVTQSPTHLIKTRGQQVTLRCSPKSGHDTVSWYQQALGQGPQFIFQYYEEEERQRGNFPDRFSGHQFPNYSSELNVNALLLGDSALYLCASSYLGGIAYEQFFGPGTRLTVL.

The genes are TRBV7-9 and TRBJ2-1; D gene ambiguous. This CDR3 comprises 13 residues. Germline assignment: CDR1 SEHNR and CDR2 FQNEAQ (reference sequence). The V end was cut by 3 bases, the J end by 9 bases, with 12 bases between. This CDR3 reads CASSLYSPSEQFF. The CDR3, as DNA: TGTGCCAGCAGCTTGTACTCCCCGAGTGAGCAGTTCTTC.

This clone was observed a handful of times. This chain links TRBV2 with TRBJ2-5, with 12 bases identical to TRBD1. Germline CDR1 and CDR2: SNHLY and FYNNEI. J gave up 5 bases and V 6 bases, and 7 bases lay outside the gene matches. The CDR3 contains 15 residues. The CDR3 reads CASRVGTGGAETQYF. CDR3 coding DNA: TGTGCCAGCAGAGTGGGGACAGGGGGCGCCGAGACCCAGTACTTC.

The chain links TRBV6-6 to TRBJ2-5; no clear D. Trimming stripped 2 bases from V and 4 bases from J, with 2 bases between. Looked up from germline, CDR1 is MNHNY and CDR2 is SVGAGI (reference sequence). This CDR3 is 11 amino acids long. CDR3 residues: CASSYRETQYF. CDR3 nucleotides: TGTGCCAGCAGTTACCGAGAGACCCAGTACTTC.

The chain joins TRBV30 to TRBJ1-5; 7 positions match TRBD1. The V segment lost 1 base and the J segment 4 bases; nucleotides outside the gene matches: 4. This CDR3 has 14 amino acids. From germline, CDR1 is GTSNPN and CDR2 SVGIG (reference sequence). CDR3 in amino acids: CAWSADRVNQPQHF. CDR3 in DNA: TGTGCCTGGAGTGCCGACAGGGTAAATCAGCCCCAGCATTTT.

The genes are TRBV5-1 and TRBJ2-5, with D hard to call. The germline V gene encodes CDR1 SGHRS and CDR2 YFSETQ. This CDR3 has 12 amino acids. V was clipped by 6 bases and J by 2 bases, with 8 bases between them. The CDR3 nucleotides are TGCGCCAGCACGTATGGACAAGAGACCCAGTACTTC. It is translated as CASTYGQETQYF.

To note about this clone: Other DNA sequences of this sample code for an identical CDR3. The V call is TRBV2, the J call TRBJ2-2; no clear D. The germline V gene encodes CDR1 SNHLY and CDR2 FYNNEI. The V gene lost 8 bases and the J gene lost 8 bases, with 9 bases spanning the gap. This CDR3 has 11 residues. The CDR3 reads CASGYHGELFF. Written as DNA, the CDR3 is TGTGCCAGCGGGTATCATGGGGAGCTGTTTTTT. Supplemented by reference TRBV2 and TRBJ2-2, the full variable domain reads EPEVTQTPSHQVTQMGQEVILRCVPISNHLYFYWYRQILGQKVEFLVSFYNNEISEKSEIFDDQFSVERPDGSNFTLKIRSTKLEDSAMYFCASGYHGELFFGEGSRLTVL.

The J gene is TRBJ2-5, the V gene TRBV5-6; tentative D call: TRBD2 (5 bases). Germline V gene lookup returns CDR1 SGHDT and CDR2 YYEEEE. With 0 bases removed from V and 1 base from J, the gap between germline ends came to 13 bases. The length of the CDR3 is 16 residues. The CDR3 region is CASSLDPDWGQETQYF. In DNA form, the CDR3 reads TGTGCCAGCAGCTTGGATCCGGACTGGGGCCAAGAGACCCAGTACTTC.

A few counts support this clone. CDR3 residues: CASSPLGAVNTEAFF. In nucleotides, the CDR3 is TGTGCCAGCAGCCCCCTTGGGGCGGTGAACACTGAAGCTTTCTTT. The chain has TRBV28 and TRBJ1-1, with a tentative D call TRBD1 (5 bases). The CDR3 totals 15 residues. Germline V gene data show CDR1 as MDHEN and CDR2 as SYDVKM. V lost 6 bases, J lost 0 bases, and 14 bases lay in between.

J is TRBJ2-5 and V is TRBV6-1; 9 bases map to TRBD1. In germline, CDR1 is MNHNS, CDR2 SASEGT. This CDR3 is 14 amino acids long. V dropped 8 bases and J dropped 1; count of bases not matched to a gene: 5. The CDR3 loop is CASRYRGLQETQYF. CDR3 bases: TGTGCCAGCCGGTACAGGGGGCTCCAAGAGACCCAGTACTTC.

The V call is TRBV19, the J call TRBJ2-3; D not certain. The length of the CDR3 is 15 residues. In germline, CDR1 is LNHDA, CDR2 SQIVND (reference sequence). The ends were cut back, 0 bases at V and 4 bases at J, with 11 bases in the middle. CDR3 DNA sequence: TGTGCCAGTAGTATAGAAGGGTTTCTTTCAGATACGCAGTATTTT. This translates into CASSIEGFLSDTQYF.

As to this clone: At one boundary the junction diverges from the germline segment, which might be a read error. The genes are TRBV20-1 and TRBJ1-4, with D maybe TRBD1 (6 bases). Germline CDR1 DFQATT, CDR2 SNEGSKA (reference sequence). The CDR3 sequence is 10 residues long. This CDR3 is CSAPGQPPVF. In DNA, the CDR3 is TGCAGTGCCCCTGGACAGCCACCCGTTTTT.

This chain connects TRBV10-1 to TRBJ2-7, with a weak D call TRBD2 (6 bases). CDR3 length: 10 amino acids. The V gene lost 8 bases and the J gene lost 7 bases, with 9 bases spanning the gap. In germline, CDR1 is WNHNN, CDR2 SYGVQD (reference sequence). The CDR3 is CASGRWEQYF. CDR3 coding DNA: TGCGCCAGCGGGAGGTGGGAGCAGTACTTC.

The chain couples TRBV20-1 to TRBJ2-1, with D perhaps TRBD1 or TRBD2 (6 bases each). This CDR3 has 11 amino acids. Germline V CDR1 and CDR2: DFQATT, SNEGSKA (reference sequence). V was shortened by 7 bases and J by 6 bases, with 10 bases between the two germline ends. In DNA, the CDR3 is TGCAGTGTCTCGGGGGCCAATGAGCAGTTCTTC. The encoded protein is CSVSGANEQFF.

This chain joins TRBV25-1 and TRBJ2-7, with a possible D match to TRBD2 (6 bases). V lost 3 bases, J lost 5 bases, and 20 bases lay in between. The CDR3 covers 16 residues. CDR1 and CDR2 (germline): MGHDK, SYGVNS. The CDR3 here is CASSEAAGTLVHEQYF. CDR3 coding DNA: TGTGCCAGCAGTGAGGCGGCAGGGACTCTGGTACACGAGCAGTACTTC.